These 24 T cell receptor beta chains were all obtained from the same sample, sequenced in a study of blood T cell repertoires in COVID-19. Sequencing was performed with immunoSEQ multiplex PCR; in TCRdb, only in-frame clones are kept and a portion is missing. Altogether about 130,000 clones are present, about 80% being singletons, with the ten largest covering roughly 10%. Sequencing was performed on peripheral blood. The origin of the receptors is a man aged 35 to 55 with active or convalescent COVID-19.

This rearrangement joins TRBV6-5 to TRBJ1-5; a possible D gene is TRBD1 (5 bases). The CDR3 is made up of 14 amino acids. V lost 0 bases and J lost 7, with 10 bases in between. Germline CDR1 reads MNHEY; CDR2 reads SVGAGI. The CDR3 spells CASSYSSGGQPQHF. The CDR3 DNA reads as TGTGCCAGCAGTTACTCGTCTGGGGGGCAGCCCCAGCATTTT.

V and J are TRBV5-6 and TRBJ2-7; 16 bases align to TRBD2. Per the germline V gene, CDR1 is SGHDT and CDR2 is YYEEEE. This CDR3 region has 17 residues. The trim removed 1 base at V and 5 bases at J, leaving 6 bases unmatched. The CDR3 DNA is TGTGCCAGCAGCTTGTTCGGGACTAGCGGGGGGGCAAACGAGCAGTACTTC. It codes for CASSLFGTSGGANEQYF.

The chain recombines TRBV5-5 with TRBJ1-1; D might be TRBD1 (6 bases). Trimming removed 0 bases from V and 0 bases from J, with 15 bases in between. CDR1 SGHKS and CDR2 YYEKEE come from the germline V gene (reference sequence). CDR3 length: 17 amino acids. The chain's CDR3 is CASSLVMGARMNTEAFF. The CDR3 nucleotides read TGTGCCAGCAGCTTGGTCATGGGGGCTCGGATGAACACTGAAGCTTTCTTT.

This clone was detected only once. The J gene is TRBJ2-5, the V gene TRBV9, with unresolved D. Germline V gene lookup returns CDR1 SGDLS and CDR2 YYNGEE. Between the trimmed V and J ends, which lost 0 bases and 4 bases, there was a span of 7 bases. This CDR3 contains 13 residues. Here the CDR3 DNA reads TGTGCCAGCAGCGTAGCTACGGGAGAGACCCAGTACTTC. Translation: CASSVATGETQYF.

The J gene is TRBJ2-7, the V gene TRBV6-5; 8 bases agree with TRBD1. J lost 4 bases, V lost 5 bases, and 10 bases had no gene match. The CDR3 contains 15 residues. The V gene's germline CDR1 is MNHEY and CDR2 SVGAGI. The DNA for the CDR3 is TGTGCCAGCAGTCCAGGACAGGGCCCCCTTTACGAGCAGTACTTC. Translation: CASSPGQGPLYEQYF.

V gene TRBV5-4 combines with J gene TRBJ2-3; 9 bases agree with TRBD2. V was clipped by 0 bases and J by 1 base; unmatched bases: 3. Germline V gives CDR1 SGHNT, CDR2 YYREEE (reference sequence). The CDR3 is 16 residues long. The DNA for the CDR3 is TGTGCCAGCAGCTTGGTGGCTAGCGGGGGCACAGATACGCAGTATTTT. Amino acid sequence: CASSLVASGGTDTQYF.

There are a few counts of this clone. V and J are TRBV7-9 and TRBJ1-1; D gene uncertain. CDR1 is SEHNR, CDR2 FQNEAQ, per germline (reference sequence). The CDR3 is 11 residues long. V shed 10 bases and J shed 4 bases, with 10 bases lying between them. The CDR3 loop reads CATGGFTEAFF. The CDR3 DNA follows: TGTGCCACGGGAGGTTTCACTGAAGCTTTCTTT.

The chain links TRBV5-4 to TRBJ1-1, with TRBD1 matching over 9 bases. CDR3 length equals 12 residues. V lost 3 bases, J lost 10 bases, and 4 bases stayed unmatched. Germline V lookup: CDR1 SGHNT, CDR2 YYREEE (reference sequence). The CDR3 region has the DNA TGTGCCAGCAGCTATGGGACAGGGACAGCTTTCTTT. Protein: CASSYGTGTAFF.

The chain joins TRBV27 to TRBJ2-1, with 7 bases matching TRBD1. Germline V CDR1 and CDR2: MNHEY, SMNVEV (reference sequence). The CDR3 has 14 amino acids. V lost 4 bases, J lost 9 bases, and 9 bases stayed unmatched. The CDR3 loop reads CASSSLQGVGEQFF. CDR3 in DNA: TGTGCCAGCAGTTCCCTCCAGGGGGTCGGTGAGCAGTTCTTC.

The chain has TRBV19 and TRBJ2-5; D ambiguous. The CDR3 totals 13 residues. Per the germline V gene, CDR1 is LNHDA and CDR2 is SQIVND (reference sequence). V lost 5 bases and J lost 0, with 7 bases in between. The DNA of the CDR3 is TGTGCCAGTAGTTTACAGAACCAAGAGACCCAGTACTTC. It codes for CASSLQNQETQYF.

This rearrangement joins TRBV12-5 to TRBJ1-2, with D perhaps TRBD1 (5 bases). Germline V gene data show CDR1 as LGHNT and CDR2 as FRNRAP. V was pared by 3 bases and J by 4 bases, with 6 bases between. The length of the CDR3 is 12 residues. Here the CDR3 reads CASGLDSYGYTF. In DNA form, the CDR3 reads TGTGCTAGTGGTTTAGACAGCTATGGCTACACCTTC.

This clone was observed a handful of times. This rearrangement joins TRBV6-5 to TRBJ1-1; maybe TRBD1 (5 bases). Germline assignment: CDR1 MNHEY and CDR2 SVGAGI. The V and J ends lost 6 bases and 5 bases respectively, with 13 bases between them. The CDR3 runs to 13 residues. The CDR3 nucleotides are TGTGCCAGCAGGTCAACCCAGGGAACTGAAGCTTTCTTT. Translated, it gives CASRSTQGTEAFF.

The V gene is TRBV18, the J gene TRBJ2-7; 11 positions agree with TRBD2. The CDR3 contains 18 residues. The germline V gene has CDR1 KGHSH and CDR2 LQKENI. V shed 3 bases and J 1 base; nucleotides not matched to a gene: 11. The CDR3 DNA follows: TGTGCCAGCTCACCTGCCCCCGCAGGGACTAGCGGATCCTACGAGCAGTACTTC. This translates into CASSPAPAGTSGSYEQYF.

The chain employs TRBV19 and TRBJ2-3; 8 nucleotides align to TRBD2. This CDR3 is built from 15 residues. The germline V gene has CDR1 LNHDA and CDR2 SQIVND (reference sequence). The J segment lost 5 bases and the V segment lost 5 bases, leaving 9 bases of the junction unmatched. The CDR3 here is CASSSGGGSVDTQYF. Here the CDR3 DNA reads TGTGCCAGTAGTTCCGGGGGGGGTTCGGTAGATACGCAGTATTTT.

This clone was picked up a small number of times. In DNA, the CDR3 is TGTGCCAGCAGTGAAAAGGGGGACGGCTACACCTTC. This translates into CASSEKGDGYTF. The rearrangement links TRBV25-1 to TRBJ1-2; weak D call: TRBD1 (6 bases). V lost 2 bases and J 8 bases, leaving 9 bases between the germline ends. The CDR3 runs 12 residues. The germline V gene has CDR1 MGHDK and CDR2 SYGVNS.

V usage is TRBV19 and J usage is TRBJ2-5; D is unclear. The germline gives CDR1 LNHDA, CDR2 SQIVND (reference sequence). The V gene lost 0 bases and the J gene lost 5 bases, with 7 bases spanning the gap. The CDR3 contains 13 residues. The CDR3 nucleotides are TGTGCCAGTAGTATAGATCTGAGCGAGACCCAGTACTTC. The encoded protein is CASSIDLSETQYF.

DNA for the CDR3: TGTGCCAGCAGCCACCTCAAGGGTGGCGGGACTAGCACAGATACGCAGTATTTT. Protein sequence: CASSHLKGGGTSTDTQYF. The rearrangement uses TRBV3-1 (or the pseudogene TRBV3-2) and TRBJ2-3, with a possible D match to TRBD2 (6 bases). V dropped 3 bases and J dropped 0 bases, with 19 bases sitting between them. Germline assignment: CDR1 LGHDT and CDR2 YNNKEL (reference sequence). This CDR3 comprises 18 residues.

The chain carries TRBV12-5 and TRBJ2-5; D unclear. Trimming took 3 bases from V and 4 from J, leaving 3 bases between them. CDR1 and CDR2 from the germline V gene are LGHNT and FRNRAP. The CDR3 extends over 11 amino acids. CDR3 nucleotide sequence: TGTGCTAGTGGTTTCGGAGAGACCCAGTACTTC. Its translation is CASGFGETQYF. Full variable domain (missing parts from reference TRBV12-5 and TRBJ2-5): DARVTQTPRHKVTEMGQEVTMRCQPILGHNTVFWYRQTMMQGLELLAYFRNRAPLDDSGMPKDRFSAEMPDATLATLKIQPSEPRDSAVYFCASGFGETQYFGPGTRLLVL.

This clone was seen just once. The chain has TRBV7-8 and TRBJ1-6; 7 bases match TRBD1. Germline CDR1 reads SGHVS; CDR2 reads FQNEAQ. The CDR3 length is 13 residues. With V trimmed by 5 bases and J by 11 bases, 6 bases remained unmatched. DNA of the CDR3: TGTGCCAGCAGCGCCAGACAGGGAACACCCCTCCACTTT. It yields the protein CASSARQGTPLHF.

CDR3 amino acids: CASSLSGQGGHEKLFF. The CDR3, as DNA: TGCGCCAGCAGCCTCTCCGGACAGGGAGGCCACGAAAAACTGTTTTTT. The gene calls are TRBV5-1 and TRBJ1-4; 8 bases align to TRBD1. This CDR3 has 16 residues. After removal of 4 bases from V and 8 bases from J, the junction contained 13 bases not matched to a gene. Germline V CDR1 and CDR2: SGHRS, YFSETQ.

The chain recombines TRBV6-4 with TRBJ1-6; 11 nucleotides match TRBD1. The germline gives CDR1 MRHNA, CDR2 SNTAGT. This CDR3 comprises 15 residues. After removal of 3 bases from V and 10 bases from J, the junction contained 5 bases not matched to a gene. The CDR3 DNA follows: TGTGCCAGCAGTGAAATGGACAGGGGGCGGTCACCCCTCCACTTT. Translation: CASSEMDRGRSPLHF.

CDR3 protein: CASSSPGDRTEAFF. CDR3 coding DNA: TGTGCCAGCAGTTCGCCAGGGGATCGCACTGAAGCTTTCTTT. The rearrangement uses TRBV27 and TRBJ1-1, with D possibly TRBD1 on 6 matching bases. CDR1 and CDR2 from the germline V gene are MNHEY and SMNVEV (reference sequence). Trimming left V 4 bases short and J 4 bases short, with 13 bases between. The CDR3 loop spans 14 amino acids.

The genes are TRBV3-1 (or the pseudogene TRBV3-2) and TRBJ2-4; D unclear. There are 14 residues in the CDR3. Per germline, CDR1 LGHDT and CDR2 YNNKEL (reference sequence). V was shortened by 2 bases and J by 5 bases, with 10 bases between the two germline ends. Written as DNA, the CDR3 is TGTGCCAGCAGCCAAAAAGGAGTACAAAACATTCAGTACTTC. It encodes CASSQKGVQNIQYF.

This clone came up a few times. The V call is TRBV19, the J call TRBJ2-7; TRBD1 aligns across 7 bases. There are 15 residues in the CDR3. The V and J ends lost 3 bases and 2 bases, in that order; junction bases with no gene match: 7. Germline-derived CDR1 and CDR2 are LNHDA and SQIVND (reference sequence). The chain's CDR3 is CASSMSTGHTYEQYF. Here the CDR3 DNA reads TGTGCCAGTAGTATGTCGACAGGGCACACCTACGAGCAGTACTTC.